Each of the 11 T cell receptor beta chains below was sequenced from the same sample in a study of cytomegalovirus exposure and HLA in healthy donors. PCR involved 60 Vbeta and 13 Jbeta primers. Libraries were prepared by immunoSEQ multiplex PCR; TCRdb keeps only in-frame clonotypes and omits some of them. The sample includes a few hundred thousand clones, 65% to 80% of them seen just once. Input material: PBMCs. These receptors were collected from a girl between 2 and 10 years old in good health and CMV-seronegative.

The DNA of the CDR3 is TGTGCCAGCAGCCCAGACGGGACTAGGTGGTACAATGAGCAGTTCTTC. Protein: CASSPDGTRWYNEQFF. V gene TRBV4-2 combines with J gene TRBJ2-1, with 8 nucleotides matching TRBD2. Germline loops: CDR1 LGHNA, CDR2 YNFKEQ. CDR3 length equals 16 residues. V dropped 4 bases and J dropped 4; count of bases not matched to a gene: 9.

This sequence joins TRBV7-2 and TRBJ1-6, with TRBD1 matching 7 bases. J gave up 7 bases and V 3 bases, and 6 bases lay outside the gene matches. The germline CDR1 and CDR2 sequences are SGHTA and FQGNSA. CDR3 size: 15 residues. The CDR3 here is CASSFGDSGNSPLHF. The CDR3 DNA reads as TGTGCCAGCAGCTTCGGGGACAGTGGAAATTCACCCCTCCACTTT.

J is TRBJ1-2 and V is TRBV29-1; 7 nucleotides agree with TRBD1. This CDR3 spans 12 amino acids. V was pared by 1 base and J by 7 bases, with 3 bases of the junction left unmatched. Germline loops: CDR1 SQVTM, CDR2 ANQGSEA. For the CDR3, the DNA is TGCAGCGTTGAAGCTAACAGGGGTGGCTACACCTTC. As protein: CSVEANRGGYTF.

The V gene is TRBV6-5, the J gene TRBJ1-2, with D possibly TRBD1 on 6 matching bases. V lost 7 bases and J lost 7, with 22 bases in between. CDR3 size: 15 residues. Germline values: CDR1 MNHEY, CDR2 SVGAGI. This chain's CDR3 is CASTSGGRTSIGYTF. CDR3 nucleotides: TGTGCCAGCACCTCGGGGGGGCGGACGTCGATTGGCTACACCTTC.

This chain uses TRBV2 with TRBJ1-6, with a weak D call TRBD1 (5 bases). CDR1 is SNHLY, CDR2 FYNNEI, per germline. The CDR3 spans 18 residues. V was pared by 0 bases and J by 11 bases, with 23 bases between. The CDR3 protein is CASSEALLGRRIGTPLHF. The CDR3 coding sequence is TGTGCCAGCAGTGAAGCGCTTCTGGGGCGGCGTATAGGGACACCCCTCCACTTT. Combining the CDR3 with reference TRBV2 and TRBJ1-6 gives the whole variable domain EPEVTQTPSHQVTQMGQEVILRCVPISNHLYFYWYRQILGQKVEFLVSFYNNEISEKSEIFDDQFSVERPDGSNFTLKIRSTKLEDSAMYFCASSEALLGRRIGTPLHFGNGTRLTVT.

Only a few counts were recorded for this clone. This sequence joins TRBV29-1 and TRBJ1-2, with a tentative D call TRBD1 (6 bases). CDR3 length: 14 residues. The ends were cut back, 3 bases at V and 4 bases at J, with 15 bases in the middle. Germline CDR1 is SQVTM and CDR2 is ANQGSEA. The CDR3 here is CSVDWDTKVYGYTF. DNA for the CDR3: TGCAGCGTTGATTGGGACACCAAAGTCTATGGCTACACCTTC. Full variable domain (outside the CDR3, taken from reference TRBV29-1 and TRBJ1-2): SAVISQKPSRDICQRGTSLTIQCQVDSQVTMMFWYRQQPGQSLTLIATANQGSEATYESGFVIDKFPISRPNLTFSTLTVSNMSPEDSSIYLCSVDWDTKVYGYTFGSGTRLTVV.

DNA for the CDR3: TGTGCCAGCAGCTTGGATTCCAGCGGGGGCCAAGAGACCCAGTACTTC. Translation gives CASSLDSSGGQETQYF. The chain joins TRBV5-4 to TRBJ2-5, with 8 bases that match TRBD2. The germline gives CDR1 SGHNT, CDR2 YYREEE (reference sequence). The CDR3 loop spans 16 amino acids. The ends lost 0 bases at V and 1 base at J; junction bases unmatched: 5.

The chain couples TRBV10-3 to TRBJ1-2; the D is unclear. V lost 5 bases, J lost 1 base, and 5 bases lay in between. CDR3 length: 12 residues. Germline lookup yields CDR1 ENHRY and CDR2 SYGVKD. The CDR3: CAISLDNYGYTF. CDR3 in DNA: TGTGCCATCAGTTTAGATAACTATGGCTACACCTTC.

This clone is a singleton in its sample. V is TRBV7-9 and J is TRBJ1-1; no firm D call. In germline, CDR1 is SEHNR, CDR2 FQNEAQ (reference sequence). V was cut by 4 bases and J by 2 bases, with 17 bases left in between. The CDR3 totals 16 residues. The CDR3 nucleotides are TGTGCCAGCAGCTCCCCCGCGGGAGATATAAACACTGAAGCTTTCTTT. Its protein is CASSSPAGDINTEAFF.

The chain has TRBV28 and TRBJ1-6; no clear D gene. V lost 5 bases and J 6 bases, leaving 14 bases between the germline ends. The CDR3 is 15 residues long. Germline V gives CDR1 MDHEN, CDR2 SYDVKM. The CDR3 sequence is CASSAEGIVNSPLHF. For the CDR3, the DNA is TGTGCCAGCAGTGCTGAGGGAATTGTTAATTCACCCCTCCACTTT. The variable domain in full, with the rest retrieved from reference TRBV28 and TRBJ1-6, is DVKVTQSSRYLVKRTGEKVFLECVQDMDHENMFWYRQDPGLGLRLIYFSYDVKMKEKGDIPEGYSVSREKKERFSLILESASTNQTSMYLCASSAEGIVNSPLHFGNGTRLTVT.

This sequence joins TRBV2 and TRBJ1-2; a weak D match, TRBD1 (6 bases). Germline CDR1 and CDR2: SNHLY and FYNNEI. The CDR3 runs to 14 residues. Between the trimmed V and J ends, which lost 3 bases and 6 bases, there was a span of 14 bases. CDR3 protein: CASSDEQGEDGYTF. The CDR3 DNA follows: TGTGCCAGCAGTGACGAACAGGGTGAGGATGGCTACACCTTC.